Below, 18 T cell receptor beta chains from the same sample are listed, as sequenced in a study of blood T cell repertoires in COVID-19. The protocol was immunoSEQ multiplex PCR, while the TCRdb copy is restricted to in-frame clones and leaves out a portion. The data hold around 250,000 clones, with 85% to 90% observed a single time. Sequencing was done on a sample of peripheral blood. The origin of the receptors is a man between 60 and 70 years old with acute or convalescent COVID-19.

CDR3 coding DNA: TGCAGCGTTGCGGAGGGGGCGGACACTGAAGCTTTCTTT. As protein: CSVAEGADTEAFF. This chain joins TRBV29-1 and TRBJ1-1, with 7 bases that match TRBD1. The trim removed 4 bases at V and 3 bases at J, leaving 5 bases unmatched. The V gene's germline CDR1 is SQVTM and CDR2 ANQGSEA. The CDR3 loop spans 13 amino acids.

The chain employs TRBV9 and TRBJ1-2; D is unresolved. CDR1 SGDLS and CDR2 YYNGEE come from the germline V gene. V lost 4 bases and J lost 8, with 12 bases in between. This CDR3 contains 12 residues. The CDR3 is CASSPSAGGYTF. CDR3 DNA: TGTGCCAGCAGCCCGTCGGCCGGGGGCTACACCTTC.

The chain is built from TRBV9 and TRBJ2-1, with 10 bases lining up with TRBD2. The CDR3 runs to 15 residues. Germline loops: CDR1 SGDLS, CDR2 YYNGEE. The junction had 9 bases not matched to a gene; V was cut back by 3 bases and J by 9 bases. The CDR3 nucleotides are TGTGCCAGCAGCGAGGCTAGCGGGAGCCGGGGTGAGCAGTTCTTC. This translates into CASSEASGSRGEQFF.

The J gene is TRBJ2-7, the V gene TRBV4-1, with TRBD2 matching over 9 bases. Per the germline V gene, CDR1 is MGHRA and CDR2 is YSYEKL. Trimming at V came to 0 bases and at J to 3 bases, leaving 9 bases not matched to a gene. The CDR3 is made up of 17 amino acids. Here the CDR3 reads CASSQDRGSGRFYEQYF. The CDR3 DNA is TGCGCCAGCAGCCAAGATCGAGGGAGCGGGAGGTTCTACGAGCAGTACTTC.

The rearrangement uses TRBV4-1 and TRBJ2-7, with TRBD1 matching over 9 bases. Per germline, CDR1 MGHRA and CDR2 YSYEKL. CDR3 length equals 19 residues. Trimming at V came to 0 bases and at J to 0 bases, leaving 12 bases not matched to a gene. The CDR3: CASSQDGTGTNPLSYEQYF. CDR3 bases: TGCGCCAGCAGCCAAGACGGGACAGGGACGAACCCCCTCTCCTACGAGCAGTACTTC.

The chain employs TRBV7-9 and TRBJ1-2; 10 bases match TRBD1. The V gene end was trimmed by 5 bases and the J gene end by 1 base; junction bases not matched to a gene: 7. The CDR3 is made up of 16 amino acids. Germline values: CDR1 SEHNR, CDR2 FQNEAQ (reference sequence). The DNA of the CDR3 is TGTGCCAGCAGCCCCTTGGGGACAGGGGATAACTATGGCTACACCTTC. It specifies CASSPLGTGDNYGYTF.

The chain is built from TRBV12-3 or TRBV12-4 and TRBJ1-2; D might be TRBD1 (5 bases). This CDR3 spans 12 amino acids. Trimming stripped 6 bases from V and 2 bases from J, with 7 bases between. The CDR3 here is CASSQGNYGYTF. The DNA of the CDR3 is TGTGCCAGCAGCCAGGGAAACTATGGCTACACCTTC.

Here the CDR3 DNA reads TGTGCCAGCAGCCGAACCACAGGGTCGAACACTGAAGCTTTCTTT. It is translated as CASSRTTGSNTEAFF. V gene TRBV7-9 combines with J gene TRBJ1-1; weak D call: TRBD1 (6 bases). The CDR3 covers 15 residues. Between the trimmed V and J ends, which lost 5 bases and 1 base, there was a span of 14 bases. Germline V gene lookup returns CDR1 SEHNR and CDR2 FQNEAQ (reference sequence).

V and J are TRBV4-1 and TRBJ1-5; TRBD1 matches at 11 bases. CDR1 is MGHRA and CDR2 is YSYEKL in the germline V gene. This CDR3 spans 17 amino acids. V gave up 0 bases and J gave up 5 bases; unmatched junction bases: 6. As DNA, the CDR3 is TGCGCCAGCAGCCAAGATTGGGGACAGGGGGGACATCAGCCCCAGCATTTT. Amino acid sequence: CASSQDWGQGGHQPQHF.

The rearrangement uses TRBV27 and TRBJ2-3; 10 positions agree with TRBD2. CDR1 and CDR2 from the germline V gene are MNHEY and SMNVEV (reference sequence). The ends lost 7 bases at V and 8 bases at J; junction bases unmatched: 9. There are 14 residues in the CDR3. CDR3 amino acids: CASTVIAGGATQYF. CDR3 coding DNA: TGTGCCAGCACCGTAATAGCGGGAGGTGCTACGCAGTATTTT.

V usage is TRBV28 and J usage is TRBJ2-7, with a possible D match to TRBD1 (5 bases). The CDR3 is made up of 16 amino acids. Germline V gene lookup returns CDR1 MDHEN and CDR2 SYDVKM. Trimming pared 5 bases from V and 1 base from J, leaving 18 bases between. CDR3 coding DNA: TGTGCCAGCAGTGCTAGTGGGGCGTCCCTATCCTACGAGCAGTACTTC. It encodes CASSASGASLSYEQYF. Full variable domain (missing parts from reference TRBV28 and TRBJ2-7): DVKVTQSSRYLVKRTGEKVFLECVQDMDHENMFWYRQDPGLGLRLIYFSYDVKMKEKGDIPEGYSVSREKKERFSLILESASTNQTSMYLCASSASGASLSYEQYFGPGTRLTVT.

The genes are TRBV21-1 and TRBJ1-5. TRBV21-1 is an annotated pseudogene. CDR3 length equals 15 residues. The CDR3 sequence: CASSPERGSDQPQHF. CDR3 DNA: TGTGCCAGCAGCCCCGAGCGGGGCTCGGATCAGCCCCAGCATTTT.

The chain has TRBV5-1 and TRBJ1-1; no firm D call. CDR1 SGHRS and CDR2 YFSETQ come from the germline V gene. V dropped 0 bases and J dropped 0 bases, with 9 bases sitting between them. The CDR3 covers 15 residues. The CDR3: CASSLDSVLNTEAFF. DNA of the CDR3: TGCGCCAGCAGCTTGGATTCGGTTTTGAACACTGAAGCTTTCTTT.

The genes are TRBV4-1 and TRBJ1-1, with 10 bases aligning to TRBD1. The length of the CDR3 is 15 residues. Germline trimming cut 5 bases from V and 1 base from J; bases unmatched to any gene: 4. Germline CDR1 reads MGHRA; CDR2 reads YSYEKL. Here the CDR3 reads CASSDRGRPNTEAFF. The CDR3 nucleotides read TGCGCCAGCAGCGACAGGGGGCGCCCGAACACTGAAGCTTTCTTT.

This clone turned up a few times. V usage is TRBV29-1 and J usage is TRBJ2-1, with D possibly TRBD2 on 5 matching bases. The CDR3 is 11 residues long. The germline gives CDR1 SQVTM, CDR2 ANQGSEA. V lost 2 bases, J lost 9 bases, and 8 bases lay in between. The CDR3, as DNA: TGCAGCGTTGAACTAGCAGTTGAGCAGTTCTTC. Protein: CSVELAVEQFF.

This clone was seen just once. The V and J genes are TRBV2 and TRBJ2-5; 7 bases agree with TRBD1. CDR3 length: 13 amino acids. With 4 bases clipped from V and 5 bases from J, the junction kept 4 bases outside the gene matches. Germline V CDR1 and CDR2: SNHLY, FYNNEI. The CDR3 here is CASSVQQGETQYF. The CDR3, as DNA: TGTGCCAGCAGTGTCCAACAGGGGGAGACCCAGTACTTC.

This chain uses TRBV6-2 or TRBV6-3 with TRBJ2-1; the match to TRBD2 covers 12 bases. Unmatched junction bases numbered 4, after V lost 2 bases and J lost 5 bases. CDR3 length: 16 residues. The germline V gene has CDR1 MNHEY and CDR2 SVGEGT. CDR3 loop: CASSYPSGRGDNEQFF. The CDR3 nucleotides are TGTGCCAGCAGTTACCCTAGCGGGAGGGGAGACAATGAGCAGTTCTTC.

The V and J genes are TRBV18 and TRBJ2-3, with D perhaps TRBD1 (7 bases). CDR3 length equals 15 residues. V lost 4 bases, J lost 0 bases, and 11 bases lay in between. Germline V CDR1 and CDR2: KGHSH, LQKENI. The CDR3 sequence: CASSLRGASTDTQYF. For the CDR3, the DNA is TGTGCCAGCTCACTCAGGGGGGCTAGCACAGATACGCAGTATTTT.